Shown below are 10 T cell receptor beta chains from a single sample sequenced in a study of T-cell reconstitution after alpha-beta-depleted transplantation in children. Preparing the TCRbeta library involved the use of unique molecular identifiers. MiXCR, applied by TCRdb to the PCR reads, yields one record per CDR3 protein. The repertoire consists of roughly 610,000 distinct CDR3 sequences, with roughly a tenth occurring once and the leading ten covering roughly 4%. Source: PBMCs from the stem cell graft donor, taken from the stem cell graft. The source of these receptors is a human donor who donated a stem cell graft to a child with acute myeloid leukemia.

This clonotype was found a few times. The V gene is TRBV20-1, the J gene TRBJ1-1; TRBD1 agrees at 7 bases. The J segment lost 1 base and the V segment lost 6 bases, leaving 8 bases of the junction unmatched. Germline values: CDR1 DFQATT, CDR2 SNEGSKA (reference sequence). There are 14 residues in the CDR3. CDR3 nucleotides: TGCAGTGCGACGCGGACAGGAGCGAACACTGAAGCTTTCTTT. Protein product: CSATRTGANTEAFF.

In its sample, this clonotype was seen a few times. The DNA of the CDR3 is TGCAGCGTTGAAGGCGGGAGCCGCTACGAGCAGTACTTC. Translation gives CSVEGGSRYEQYF. The chain carries TRBV29-1 and TRBJ2-7, with 7 bases lining up with TRBD2. The CDR3 sequence is 13 residues long. The ends lost 1 base at V and 3 bases at J; junction bases unmatched: 3. The germline V gene has CDR1 SQVTM and CDR2 ANQGSEA.

Many counts were recorded for this clonotype. The V call is TRBV12-3 or TRBV12-4, the J call TRBJ2-7, with 9 bases identical to TRBD2. The length of the CDR3 is 14 residues. V was pared by 8 bases and J by 3 bases, with 8 bases of the junction left unmatched. CDR3 sequence: CASQEGLANYEQYF. CDR3 nucleotide sequence: TGTGCCAGCCAAGAGGGACTAGCCAACTACGAGCAGTACTTC.

There are a few counts of this clonotype. CDR3 residues: CASSLIRPQHF. The CDR3, as DNA: TGTGCCAGCAGCTTAATTCGGCCCCAGCATTTT. The chain joins TRBV7-3 to TRBJ1-5; D is ambiguous. Trimming pared 1 base from V and 9 bases from J, leaving 4 bases between. CDR1 and CDR2 from the germline V gene are SGHTA and FQGTGA. The CDR3 contains 11 residues.

The chain joins TRBV21-1 to TRBJ1-5; TRBD1 is the table's D call and was not checked against the DNA. TRBV21-1 is annotated as a pseudogene. The CDR3 covers 18 residues. The CDR3 is CASSKGETTPAGNQPQHF. The CDR3 bases are TGTGCCAGCAGCAAAGGGGAGACAACGCCCGCGGGCAATCAGCCCCAGCATTTT.

This clonotype was seen ten or more times. This chain joins TRBV12-3 or TRBV12-4 and TRBJ1-5; 8 nucleotides match TRBD1. There are 13 residues in the CDR3. Trimming took 2 bases from V and 7 from J; bases not matched to a gene: 1. The CDR3 loop reads CASSLRDRQPQHF. For the CDR3, the DNA is TGTGCCAGCAGTTTACGGGACAGGCAGCCCCAGCATTTT.

This clonotype has just one count. The chain combines TRBV5-6 with TRBJ1-2; D is ambiguous. Germline lookup yields CDR1 SGHDT and CDR2 YYEEEE. Trimming left V 0 bases short and J 7 bases short, with 13 bases between. CDR3 length equals 14 residues. CDR3 coding DNA: TGTGCCAGCAGCTTGGACCGAGTTTCTTTTGGCTACACCTTC. It translates to CASSLDRVSFGYTF.

This clonotype was counted only a few times. The chain combines TRBV7-2 with TRBJ1-6; D gene ambiguous. Germline CDR1 SGHTA, CDR2 FQGNSA. V lost 1 base, J lost 7 bases, and 11 bases lay in between. The CDR3 sequence is 15 residues long. This CDR3 reads CASSLGSGLNSPLHF. As DNA, the CDR3 is TGTGCCAGCAGCTTAGGCAGTGGTCTGAATTCACCCCTCCACTTT. The full variable domain, with the rest looked up from reference TRBV7-2 and TRBJ1-6, is GAGVSQSPSNKVTEKGKDVELRCDPISGHTALYWYRQSLGQGLEFLIYFQGNSAPDKSGLPSDRFSAERTGGSVSTLTIQRTQQEDSAVYLCASSLGSGLNSPLHFGNGTRLTVT.

This clonotype has a count of ten or more. This chain joins TRBV2 and TRBJ2-7; D is undetermined. Germline V CDR1 and CDR2: SNHLY, FYNNEI. CDR3 length: 14 residues. Trimming took off 2 bases at V and 7 bases at J, with 15 bases between the two ends. CDR3 protein: CASSESSPFGEQYF. Here the CDR3 DNA reads TGTGCCAGCAGTGAATCATCCCCGTTTGGGGAGCAGTACTTC.

V and J are TRBV20-1 and TRBJ2-7; D is possibly TRBD1 or TRBD2 (5 bases each). Germline V gene sequence: CDR1 DFQATT, CDR2 SNEGSKA (reference sequence). The CDR3 extends over 13 amino acids. Trimming shortened V by 5 bases and J by 4 bases, and 15 bases separated the two germline ends. The CDR3 reads CSAGRGEAYEQYF. DNA for the CDR3: TGCAGTGCTGGACGAGGGGAAGCGTACGAGCAGTACTTC.